This entry lists 28 T cell receptor beta chains sequenced from one sample in a study of T cells in Graves' hyperthyroidism and ophthalmopathy. Amplification targeted TCR beta CDR3 regions from RNA transcripts. RT-PCR in the first round (using the HTBI primer set) targeted the TCR CDR3. One entry per CDR3 protein results from TCRdb running MiXCR on the multiplex PCR reads. This repertoire shows more than 550,000 distinct CDR3 sequences, roughly a sixth found once; its top ten account for approximately 15%. The source material was blood. The source is a woman in her 50s with Graves' hyperthyroidism that later progressed to Graves' ophthalmopathy.

This chain uses TRBV4-1 with TRBJ2-7; D is possibly TRBD1 or TRBD2 (5 bases each). The germline V gene has CDR1 MGHRA and CDR2 YSYEKL. Trimming took off 1 base at V and 7 bases at J, with 20 bases between the two ends. This CDR3 is 16 amino acids long. The CDR3 coding sequence is TGCGCCAGCAGCCAAGCGGCAGGGCCCCCCGCGGGTGAGCAGTACTTC. It yields the protein CASSQAAGPPAGEQYF.

This clonotype was recorded at least ten times. The genes are TRBV18 and TRBJ1-5, with D possibly being TRBD1 (5 bases). CDR1 and CDR2 from the germline V gene are KGHSH and LQKENI. Trimming left V 3 bases short and J 2 bases short, with 11 bases between. CDR3 length: 15 amino acids. CDR3 protein: CASSPAQGCNQPQHF. The DNA for the CDR3 is TGTGCCAGCTCACCGGCCCAGGGTTGCAATCAGCCCCAGCATTTT.

The sample holds many counts of this clonotype. The J gene is TRBJ2-1, the V gene TRBV7-2; 10 bases are shared with TRBD2. The CDR3 sequence is 16 residues long. The J segment lost 8 bases and the V segment lost 5 bases, leaving 12 bases of the junction unmatched. Per the germline V gene, CDR1 is SGHTA and CDR2 is FQGNSA. DNA of the CDR3: TGTGCCAGCAGCAGAACCGGGACTAGCGTCTCGGATGAGCAGTTCTTC. Amino acids: CASSRTGTSVSDEQFF.

The CDR3 DNA sequence: TGTGCCAGCAGCACGGACAGGGGGCGCGGTACTCAGCCCCAGCATTTT. It encodes CASSTDRGRGTQPQHF. The chain joins TRBV5-6 to TRBJ1-5; TRBD1 aligns across 11 bases. J lost 6 bases, V lost 4 bases, and 9 bases had no gene match. The CDR3 has 16 residues. CDR1 is SGHDT and CDR2 is YYEEEE in the germline V gene.

The gene calls are TRBV5-1 and TRBJ1-5; 7 bases are shared with TRBD1. Germline trimming cut 4 bases from V and 3 bases from J; bases unmatched to any gene: 7. Germline assignment: CDR1 SGHRS and CDR2 YFSETQ. This CDR3 spans 15 amino acids. In nucleotides, the CDR3 is TGCGCCAGCAGCCGGCCGACAGGGTTCAATCAGCCCCAGCATTTT. It yields the protein CASSRPTGFNQPQHF.

This clonotype appeared a few times. This sequence may be a read error, since a much larger clone differs from it by one base. The chain recombines TRBV20-1 with TRBJ2-3, with TRBD2 matching 7 bases. Germline-derived CDR1 and CDR2 are DFQATT and SNEGSKA (reference sequence). This CDR3 is 12 amino acids long. CDR3 protein: CSPGGSTGTQYF. In nucleotides, the CDR3 is TGCAGCCCGGGGGGTAGCACAGGTACGCAGTATTTT.

The chain links TRBV25-1 to TRBJ1-1; D is possibly TRBD1 (5 bases). There are 14 residues in the CDR3. Germline loops: CDR1 MGHDK, CDR2 SYGVNS. Trimming stripped 1 base from V and 4 bases from J, with 10 bases between. The CDR3 DNA follows: TGTGCCAGCAGTGAATTGCTCGGGGGCACTGAAGCTTTCTTT. It translates to CASSELLGGTEAFF.

This clonotype showed up just a few times. CDR3 DNA: TGTGCCAGCAGTAGCCGGGACACCCGCACTTCAGATACGCAGTATTTT. Translated: CASSSRDTRTSDTQYF. The chain employs TRBV6-2 or TRBV6-3 and TRBJ2-3, with a possible D match to TRBD1 (6 bases). This CDR3 region has 16 residues. V lost 5 bases, J lost 4 bases, and 19 bases lay in between. CDR1 MNHEY and CDR2 SVGEGT come from the germline V gene.

Many counts were recorded for this clonotype. The V gene is TRBV30, the J gene TRBJ1-2, with D perhaps TRBD1 (6 bases). The CDR3 has 11 residues. The V gene's germline CDR1 is GTSNPN and CDR2 SVGIG (reference sequence). The V end lost 0 bases, the J end lost 14 bases, and 13 bases lay between the germline ends. CDR3 sequence: CAWSVSGGQTF. CDR3 DNA: TGTGCCTGGAGTGTATCGGGGGGGCAAACCTTC. The variable domain in full, with the rest retrieved from reference TRBV30 and TRBJ1-2, is SQTIHQWPATLVQPVGSPLSLECTVEGTSNPNLYWYRQAAGRGLQLLFYSVGIGQISSEVPQNLSASRPQDRQFILSSKKLLLSDSGFYLCAWSVSGGQTFGSGTRLTVV.

This clonotype was seen a handful of times. The V call is TRBV5-4, the J call TRBJ2-3, with D tentatively TRBD2 (5 bases). The V gene's germline CDR1 is SGHNT and CDR2 YYREEE (reference sequence). Trimming removed 1 base at V and 0 bases at J, with 12 bases between. The CDR3 consists of 16 residues. The CDR3 loop is CASSLQRTRSTDTQYF. DNA for the CDR3: TGTGCCAGCAGCTTGCAGCGGACCCGTAGCACAGATACGCAGTATTTT. Supplemented by reference TRBV5-4 and TRBJ2-3, the full variable domain reads ETGVTQSPTHLIKTRGQQVTLRCSSQSGHNTVSWYQQALGQGPQFIFQYYREEENGRGNFPPRFSGLQFPNYSSELNVNALELDDSALYLCASSLQRTRSTDTQYFGPGTRLTVL.

This clonotype was recorded at least ten times. The chain recombines TRBV11-2 with TRBJ2-7, with 11 bases identical to TRBD1. The V segment lost 5 bases and the J segment 5 bases; nucleotides outside the gene matches: 8. CDR3 length: 15 residues. In germline, CDR1 is SGHAT, CDR2 FQNNGV. The CDR3 coding sequence is TGTGCCAGCAGCCGGCCGGGACAGGGGGTACACGAGCAGTACTTC. Translating it yields CASSRPGQGVHEQYF.

This chain connects TRBV20-1 to TRBJ1-1, with 10 bases lining up with TRBD1. V shed 0 bases, J shed 3 bases, and the junction held 7 bases outside the gene matches. Germline CDR1 and CDR2: DFQATT and SNEGSKA (reference sequence). This CDR3 is built from 16 residues. CDR3 region: CSAREGQGLSDTEAFF. CDR3 nucleotide sequence: TGCAGTGCTAGAGAGGGACAGGGGTTGTCAGACACTGAAGCTTTCTTT.

This clonotype was seen a few times. This chain links TRBV7-2 with TRBJ1-5, with TRBD1 matching 9 bases. Losses at the gene ends were 4 bases for V and 7 bases for J; bases not matched to a gene: 5. CDR1 is SGHTA, CDR2 FQGNSA, per germline. This CDR3 has 14 residues. For the CDR3, the DNA is TGTGCCAGCAGCTGGGACAGGGTTGGGCAGCCCCAGCATTTT. Encoded protein: CASSWDRVGQPQHF.

The V gene is TRBV28, the J gene TRBJ2-7; D possibly corresponds to TRBD2 (7 bases). Germline values: CDR1 MDHEN, CDR2 SYDVKM. The CDR3 spans 15 residues. The V end was cut by 6 bases, the J end by 2 bases, with 17 bases between. CDR3 DNA: TGTGCCAGCAGAAACGGCGGGGGCCCCGCCTACGAGCAGTACTTC. Residues: CASRNGGGPAYEQYF.

The CDR3 reads CAIRGVINNEQFF. The CDR3 nucleotides are TGTGCCATTAGGGGTGTGATCAATAATGAGCAGTTCTTC. The chain employs TRBV10-3 and TRBJ2-1; perhaps TRBD1 as D (5 bases). This CDR3 comprises 13 residues. Germline V gives CDR1 ENHRY, CDR2 SYGVKD. V lost 9 bases and J lost 7, with 16 bases in between.

The chain is built from TRBV25-1 and TRBJ1-1; 7 bases align to TRBD1. Germline loops: CDR1 MGHDK, CDR2 SYGVNS. CDR3 length equals 14 residues. V was pared by 6 bases and J by 1 base, with 5 bases of the junction left unmatched. In DNA form, the CDR3 reads TGTGCCAGCAGCGGACAGGTGAGGAACACTGAAGCTTTCTTT. This sequence encodes CASSGQVRNTEAFF. Combining the CDR3 with reference TRBV25-1 and TRBJ1-1 gives the whole variable domain EADIYQTPRYLVIGTGKKITLECSQTMGHDKMYWYQQDPGMELHLIHYSYGVNSTEKGDLSSESTVSRIRTEHFPLTLESARPSHTSQYLCASSGQVRNTEAFFGQGTRLTVV.

This clonotype was counted only a few times. This chain uses TRBV15 with TRBJ1-3; no definite D call. The CDR3 is 17 amino acids. Germline lookup yields CDR1 LNHNV and CDR2 YYDKDF (reference sequence). Trimming took off 5 bases at V and 0 bases at J, with 17 bases between the two ends. In nucleotides, the CDR3 is TGTGCCACCAGCCACGGTAGGGCAGCGATCTCTGGAAACACCATATATTTT. Protein: CATSHGRAAISGNTIYF.

This clonotype has at least ten counts. The V gene is TRBV11-2, the J gene TRBJ2-5; TRBD1 matches at 7 bases. Germline V gene data show CDR1 as SGHAT and CDR2 as FQNNGV. V lost 5 bases, J lost 4 bases, and 10 bases stayed unmatched. CDR3 length: 15 amino acids. The CDR3 DNA is TGTGCCAGCAGCCAGAGACAGGGTCTTTTAGAGACCCAGTACTTC. Protein product: CASSQRQGLLETQYF.

This clonotype was counted ten times or more. The chain is built from TRBV18 and TRBJ2-5, with 9 bases aligning to TRBD1. Trimming took 3 bases from V and 4 from J; bases not matched to a gene: 6. This CDR3 region has 15 residues. Germline lookup yields CDR1 KGHSH and CDR2 LQKENI. The CDR3: CASSPSGQGRETQYF. CDR3 bases: TGTGCCAGCTCACCTTCGGGACAGGGAAGAGAGACCCAGTACTTC.

The chain employs TRBV20-1 and TRBJ1-6; TRBD1 might be the D (6 bases). Germline V CDR1 and CDR2: DFQATT, SNEGSKA (reference sequence). Trimming removed 1 base at V and 5 bases at J, with 12 bases between. The CDR3 is 15 amino acids. CDR3 coding DNA: TGCAGTGCTAGAGGAGGTTACAGGGATAATTCACCCCTCCACTTT. Translated, it gives CSARGGYRDNSPLHF.

The rearrangement uses TRBV6-1 and TRBJ1-1; D is uncertain. CDR1 MNHNS and CDR2 SASEGT come from the germline V gene. The V gene lost 5 bases and the J gene lost 10 bases, with 11 bases spanning the gap. This CDR3 has 11 residues. The CDR3 sequence: CASSMSGRAFF. The CDR3 DNA sequence: TGTGCCAGCAGTATGAGTGGGAGAGCTTTCTTT.

The table lists this clonotype with a few counts. This sequence joins TRBV12-3 or TRBV12-4 and TRBJ1-6; 7 nucleotides match TRBD1. The length of the CDR3 is 15 residues. J was trimmed by 3 bases and V by 5 bases; bases with no gene match: 4. Here the CDR3 DNA reads TGTGCCAGCAGTAACGGGACAGTCTATAATTCACCCCTCCACTTT. This translates into CASSNGTVYNSPLHF.

Ten or more counts support this clonotype. The chain uses TRBV3-1 and TRBJ1-1; no firm D call. Trimming took off 4 bases at V and 5 bases at J, with 11 bases between the two ends. This CDR3 is built from 13 residues. Germline CDR1 and CDR2: LGHDT and YNNKEL (reference sequence). The CDR3 nucleotides are TGTGCCAGCAGCCGGTCAGGAAATACTGAAGCTTTCTTT. This encodes CASSRSGNTEAFF. Together with reference TRBV3-1 and TRBJ1-1, the CDR3 gives the full variable domain: DTAVSQTPKYLVTQMGNDKSIKCEQNLGHDTMYWYKQDSKKFLKIMFSYNNKELIINETVPNRFSPKSPDKAHLNLHINSLELGDSAVYFCASSRSGNTEAFFGQGTRLTVV.

V gene TRBV6-1 combines with J gene TRBJ2-6; D remains ambiguous. Germline CDR1 reads MNHNS; CDR2 reads SASEGT. This CDR3 comprises 13 residues. V dropped 3 bases and J dropped 2 bases, with 2 bases sitting between them. This chain's CDR3 is CASSEPGANVLTF. The CDR3 DNA reads as TGTGCCAGCAGTGAGCCTGGGGCCAACGTCCTGACTTTC.

This clonotype was observed at least ten times. The rearrangement joins TRBV9 to TRBJ2-7, with a possible D match to TRBD2 (5 bases). CDR1 is SGDLS and CDR2 is YYNGEE in the germline V gene. This CDR3 has 15 residues. Trimming removed 0 bases from V and 2 bases from J, with 12 bases in between. CDR3 amino acids: CASSVGGGTTYEQYF. CDR3 DNA: TGTGCCAGCAGCGTAGGAGGAGGCACTACCTACGAGCAGTACTTC.

This clonotype occurred many times. This chain connects TRBV2 to TRBJ2-1; the D is unclear. V shed 6 bases and J shed 4 bases, with 13 bases lying between them. CDR3 length equals 14 residues. Germline-derived CDR1 and CDR2 are SNHLY and FYNNEI. CDR3 amino acids: CASSDHNPYNEQFF. CDR3 nucleotide sequence: TGTGCCAGCAGCGACCACAACCCATACAATGAGCAGTTCTTC.

Many counts were recorded for this clonotype. The gene calls are TRBV5-1 and TRBJ2-1; TRBD2 is a possible D gene (6 bases). CDR3 size: 16 residues. In germline, CDR1 is SGHRS, CDR2 YFSETQ. The germline V and J ends were trimmed by 0 bases and 8 bases, with 18 bases remaining between them. The CDR3 loop is CASSLADGGNLDEQFF. DNA for the CDR3: TGCGCCAGCAGCTTGGCCGACGGGGGAAATCTGGATGAGCAGTTCTTC.

This clonotype has ten or more counts. The J gene is TRBJ2-3, the V gene TRBV3-1, with TRBD1 as a possible D gene (6 bases). The V end was cut by 1 base, the J end by 4 bases, with 21 bases between. Germline V gene lookup returns CDR1 LGHDT and CDR2 YNNKEL (reference sequence). This CDR3 region has 18 residues. The CDR3 spells CASSQVLIVGAGPDTQYF. CDR3 coding DNA: TGTGCCAGCAGCCAAGTACTAATAGTGGGGGCTGGTCCAGATACGCAGTATTTT.